This TCR beta chain is drawn from a study of OX40 agonist ivuxolimab in advanced cancers. As for the study in general: Ivuxolimab, an antibody that agonizes OX40 (CD134), was administered to the patients.

Assay used: immunoSEQ multiplex PCR; TCRdb lists only in-frame clones, some missing. The repertoire holds about 52,000 clones, about 88% seen once, with 14% to 15% in the top ten. Germline V gene data show CDR1 as MGHDK and CDR2 as SYGVNS. The CDR3 runs to 11 residues. Trimming cost V 7 bases and J 8 bases, with 11 bases left between them. The chain recombines TRBV25-1 with TRBJ1-1; no firm D call. This receptor was taken from an adult with an advanced solid tumor such as melanoma, head and neck, liver or kidney cancer. Sample: CD4+ or CD8+ T cells sorted from blood, taken in a trial of the OX40 agonist ivuxolimab. CDR3 nucleotide sequence: TGTGCCAGCACCATCATGGGCGAAGCTTTCTTT. Translation gives CASTIMGEAFF. The whole variable domain, filled in from reference TRBV25-1 and TRBJ1-1, reads EADIYQTPRYLVIGTGKKITLECSQTMGHDKMYWYQQDPGMELHLIHYSYGVNSTEKGDLSSESTVSRIRTEHFPLTLESARPSHTSQYLCASTIMGEAFFGQGTRLTVV.